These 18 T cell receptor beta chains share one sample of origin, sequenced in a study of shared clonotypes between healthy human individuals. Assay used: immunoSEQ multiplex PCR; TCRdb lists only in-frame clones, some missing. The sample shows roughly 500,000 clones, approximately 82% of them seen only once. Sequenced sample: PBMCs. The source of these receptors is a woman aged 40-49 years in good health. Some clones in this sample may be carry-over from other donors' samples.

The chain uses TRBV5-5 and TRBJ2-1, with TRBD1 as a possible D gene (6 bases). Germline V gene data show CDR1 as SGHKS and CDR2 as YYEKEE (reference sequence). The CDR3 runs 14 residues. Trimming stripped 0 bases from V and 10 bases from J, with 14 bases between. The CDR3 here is CASSLAPGHHEQFF. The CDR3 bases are TGTGCCAGCAGCTTGGCCCCGGGACACCACGAGCAGTTCTTC.

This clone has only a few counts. The CDR3: CASSGLAGTGELFF. The CDR3 coding sequence is TGTGCCAGCTCTGGACTAGCGGGCACCGGGGAGCTGTTTTTT. The V call is TRBV18, the J call TRBJ2-2, with 11 nucleotides matching TRBD2. The V gene's germline CDR1 is KGHSH and CDR2 LQKENI. The CDR3 has 14 amino acids. The V and J ends lost 6 bases and 4 bases, in that order; junction bases with no gene match: 1. Looking up the rest from reference TRBV18 and TRBJ2-2 gives the full variable domain: NAGVMQNPRHLVRRRGQEARLRCSPMKGHSHVYWYRQLPEEGLKFMVYLQKENIIDESGMPKERFSAEFPKEGPSILRIQQVVRGDSAAYFCASSGLAGTGELFFGEGSRLTVL.

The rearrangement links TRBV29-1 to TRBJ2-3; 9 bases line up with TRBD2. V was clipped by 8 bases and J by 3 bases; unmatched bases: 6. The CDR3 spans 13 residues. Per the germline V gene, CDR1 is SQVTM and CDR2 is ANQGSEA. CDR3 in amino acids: CSCGSGGTDTQYF. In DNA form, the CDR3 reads TGCAGCTGTGGGAGCGGGGGGACAGATACGCAGTATTTT.

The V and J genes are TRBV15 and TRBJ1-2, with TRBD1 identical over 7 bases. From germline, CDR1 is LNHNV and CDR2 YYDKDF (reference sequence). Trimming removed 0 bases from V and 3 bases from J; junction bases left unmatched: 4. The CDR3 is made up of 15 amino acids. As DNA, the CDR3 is TGTGCCACCAGCAGAGATAAGGGGACAGACTATGGCTACACCTTC. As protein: CATSRDKGTDYGYTF.

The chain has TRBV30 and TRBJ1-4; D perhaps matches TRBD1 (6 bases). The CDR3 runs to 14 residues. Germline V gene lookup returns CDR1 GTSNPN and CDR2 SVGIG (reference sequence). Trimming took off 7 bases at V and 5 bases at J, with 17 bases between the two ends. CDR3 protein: CALKSGTQNEKLFF. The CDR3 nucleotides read TGTGCCTTGAAATCCGGGACACAGAATGAAAAACTGTTTTTT.

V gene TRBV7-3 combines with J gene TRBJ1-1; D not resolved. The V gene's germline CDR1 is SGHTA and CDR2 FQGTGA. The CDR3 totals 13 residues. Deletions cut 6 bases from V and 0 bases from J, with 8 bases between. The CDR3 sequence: CASRRQMNTEAFF. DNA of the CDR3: TGTGCCAGCAGGCGGCAGATGAACACTGAAGCTTTCTTT.

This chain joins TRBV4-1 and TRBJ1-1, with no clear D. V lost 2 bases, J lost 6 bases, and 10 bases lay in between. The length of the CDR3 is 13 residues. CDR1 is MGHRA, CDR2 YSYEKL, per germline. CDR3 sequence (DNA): TGCGCCAGCAGCCAAAGAGGTCTAGCTGAAGCTTTCTTT. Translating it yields CASSQRGLAEAFF.

The CDR3 nucleotides read TGTGCCTGGACGCGCGGGGGCACAGATACGCAGTATTTT. Translation: CAWTRGGTDTQYF. The chain uses TRBV30 and TRBJ2-3; maybe TRBD2 (6 bases). Germline V gene sequence: CDR1 GTSNPN, CDR2 SVGIG (reference sequence). The CDR3 totals 13 residues. The V and J ends lost 4 bases and 1 base respectively, with 9 bases between them. Drawing the rest from reference TRBV30 and TRBJ2-3, the complete variable domain is SQTIHQWPATLVQPVGSPLSLECTVEGTSNPNLYWYRQAAGRGLQLLFYSVGIGQISSEVPQNLSASRPQDRQFILSSKKLLLSDSGFYLCAWTRGGTDTQYFGPGTRLTVL.

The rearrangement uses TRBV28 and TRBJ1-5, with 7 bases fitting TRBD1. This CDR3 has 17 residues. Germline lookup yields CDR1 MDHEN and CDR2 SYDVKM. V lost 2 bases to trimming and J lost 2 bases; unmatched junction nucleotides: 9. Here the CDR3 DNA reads TGTGCCAGCAGTTTAATGGCAGGGGGAAGGGGCAATCAGCCCCAGCATTTT. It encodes CASSLMAGGRGNQPQHF. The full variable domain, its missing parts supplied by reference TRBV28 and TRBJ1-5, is DVKVTQSSRYLVKRTGEKVFLECVQDMDHENMFWYRQDPGLGLRLIYFSYDVKMKEKGDIPEGYSVSREKKERFSLILESASTNQTSMYLCASSLMAGGRGNQPQHFGDGTRLSIL.

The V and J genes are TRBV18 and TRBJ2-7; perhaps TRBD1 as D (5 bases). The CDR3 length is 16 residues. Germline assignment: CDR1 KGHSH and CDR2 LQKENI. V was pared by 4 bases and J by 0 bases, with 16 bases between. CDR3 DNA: TGTGCCAGCTCACTTTCCCGGACACCGCTCTCCTACGAGCAGTACTTC. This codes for CASSLSRTPLSYEQYF.

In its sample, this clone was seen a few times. CDR3 sequence reads: CASSRTAGGNEKLFF. For the CDR3, the DNA is TGTGCCAGCTCACGAACAGCTGGGGGTAATGAAAAACTGTTTTTT. The chain links TRBV18 to TRBJ1-4; possibly TRBD1 for D (5 bases). CDR3 length equals 15 residues. Germline assignment: CDR1 KGHSH and CDR2 LQKENI. With 4 bases removed from V and 4 bases from J, the gap between germline ends came to 13 bases.

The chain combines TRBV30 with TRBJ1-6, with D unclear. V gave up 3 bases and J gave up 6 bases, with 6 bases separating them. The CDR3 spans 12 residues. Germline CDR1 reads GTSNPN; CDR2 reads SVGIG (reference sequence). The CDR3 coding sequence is TGTGCCTGGAGCCGTTCTAATTCACCCCTCCACTTT. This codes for CAWSRSNSPLHF.

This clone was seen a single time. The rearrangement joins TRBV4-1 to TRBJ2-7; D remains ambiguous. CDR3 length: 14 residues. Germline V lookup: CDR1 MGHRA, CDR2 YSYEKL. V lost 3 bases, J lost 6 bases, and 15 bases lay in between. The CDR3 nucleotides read TGCGCCAGCAGCCAGTGGGCCACCGCTGGCGAGCAGTACTTC. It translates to CASSQWATAGEQYF.

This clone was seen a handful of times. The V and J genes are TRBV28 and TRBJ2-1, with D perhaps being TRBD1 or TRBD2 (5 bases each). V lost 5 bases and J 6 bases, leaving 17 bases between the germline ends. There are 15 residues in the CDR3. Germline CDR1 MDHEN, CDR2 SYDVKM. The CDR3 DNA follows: TGTGCCAGCAGTGTTATGGGGGAGTTCCGCAATGAGCAGTTCTTC. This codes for CASSVMGEFRNEQFF.

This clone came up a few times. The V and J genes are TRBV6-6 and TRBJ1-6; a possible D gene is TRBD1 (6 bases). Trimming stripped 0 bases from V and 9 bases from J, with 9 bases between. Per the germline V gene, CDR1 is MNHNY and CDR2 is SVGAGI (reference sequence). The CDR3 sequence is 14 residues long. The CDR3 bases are TGTGCCAGCAGTTACTCGGGGGGCTCTTCACCCCTCCACTTT. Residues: CASSYSGGSSPLHF.

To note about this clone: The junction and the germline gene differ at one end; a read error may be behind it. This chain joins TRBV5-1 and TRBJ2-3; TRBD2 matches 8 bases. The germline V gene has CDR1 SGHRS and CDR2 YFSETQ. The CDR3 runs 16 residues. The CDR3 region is CASRLGSGTSTDTQYF. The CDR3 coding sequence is TGCGCCAGCAGGTTGGGTAGCGGGACTAGCACAGATACGCAGTATTTT.

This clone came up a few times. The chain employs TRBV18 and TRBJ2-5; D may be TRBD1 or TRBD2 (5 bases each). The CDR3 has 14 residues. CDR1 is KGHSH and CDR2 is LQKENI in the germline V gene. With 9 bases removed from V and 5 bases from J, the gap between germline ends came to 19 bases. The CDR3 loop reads CASTPGTTRETQYF. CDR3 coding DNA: TGTGCCAGTACCCCCGGGACGACCAGGGAGACCCAGTACTTC. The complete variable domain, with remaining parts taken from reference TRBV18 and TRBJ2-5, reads NAGVMQNPRHLVRRRGQEARLRCSPMKGHSHVYWYRQLPEEGLKFMVYLQKENIIDESGMPKERFSAEFPKEGPSILRIQQVVRGDSAAYFCASTPGTTRETQYFGPGTRLLVL.

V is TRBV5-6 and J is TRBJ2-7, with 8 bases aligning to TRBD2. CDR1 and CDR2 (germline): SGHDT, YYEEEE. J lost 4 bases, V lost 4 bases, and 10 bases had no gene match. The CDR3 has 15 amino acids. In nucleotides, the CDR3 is TGTGCCAGCAGCCGCAAAGCGGGAGCTCAGTACGAGCAGTACTTC. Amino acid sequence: CASSRKAGAQYEQYF.